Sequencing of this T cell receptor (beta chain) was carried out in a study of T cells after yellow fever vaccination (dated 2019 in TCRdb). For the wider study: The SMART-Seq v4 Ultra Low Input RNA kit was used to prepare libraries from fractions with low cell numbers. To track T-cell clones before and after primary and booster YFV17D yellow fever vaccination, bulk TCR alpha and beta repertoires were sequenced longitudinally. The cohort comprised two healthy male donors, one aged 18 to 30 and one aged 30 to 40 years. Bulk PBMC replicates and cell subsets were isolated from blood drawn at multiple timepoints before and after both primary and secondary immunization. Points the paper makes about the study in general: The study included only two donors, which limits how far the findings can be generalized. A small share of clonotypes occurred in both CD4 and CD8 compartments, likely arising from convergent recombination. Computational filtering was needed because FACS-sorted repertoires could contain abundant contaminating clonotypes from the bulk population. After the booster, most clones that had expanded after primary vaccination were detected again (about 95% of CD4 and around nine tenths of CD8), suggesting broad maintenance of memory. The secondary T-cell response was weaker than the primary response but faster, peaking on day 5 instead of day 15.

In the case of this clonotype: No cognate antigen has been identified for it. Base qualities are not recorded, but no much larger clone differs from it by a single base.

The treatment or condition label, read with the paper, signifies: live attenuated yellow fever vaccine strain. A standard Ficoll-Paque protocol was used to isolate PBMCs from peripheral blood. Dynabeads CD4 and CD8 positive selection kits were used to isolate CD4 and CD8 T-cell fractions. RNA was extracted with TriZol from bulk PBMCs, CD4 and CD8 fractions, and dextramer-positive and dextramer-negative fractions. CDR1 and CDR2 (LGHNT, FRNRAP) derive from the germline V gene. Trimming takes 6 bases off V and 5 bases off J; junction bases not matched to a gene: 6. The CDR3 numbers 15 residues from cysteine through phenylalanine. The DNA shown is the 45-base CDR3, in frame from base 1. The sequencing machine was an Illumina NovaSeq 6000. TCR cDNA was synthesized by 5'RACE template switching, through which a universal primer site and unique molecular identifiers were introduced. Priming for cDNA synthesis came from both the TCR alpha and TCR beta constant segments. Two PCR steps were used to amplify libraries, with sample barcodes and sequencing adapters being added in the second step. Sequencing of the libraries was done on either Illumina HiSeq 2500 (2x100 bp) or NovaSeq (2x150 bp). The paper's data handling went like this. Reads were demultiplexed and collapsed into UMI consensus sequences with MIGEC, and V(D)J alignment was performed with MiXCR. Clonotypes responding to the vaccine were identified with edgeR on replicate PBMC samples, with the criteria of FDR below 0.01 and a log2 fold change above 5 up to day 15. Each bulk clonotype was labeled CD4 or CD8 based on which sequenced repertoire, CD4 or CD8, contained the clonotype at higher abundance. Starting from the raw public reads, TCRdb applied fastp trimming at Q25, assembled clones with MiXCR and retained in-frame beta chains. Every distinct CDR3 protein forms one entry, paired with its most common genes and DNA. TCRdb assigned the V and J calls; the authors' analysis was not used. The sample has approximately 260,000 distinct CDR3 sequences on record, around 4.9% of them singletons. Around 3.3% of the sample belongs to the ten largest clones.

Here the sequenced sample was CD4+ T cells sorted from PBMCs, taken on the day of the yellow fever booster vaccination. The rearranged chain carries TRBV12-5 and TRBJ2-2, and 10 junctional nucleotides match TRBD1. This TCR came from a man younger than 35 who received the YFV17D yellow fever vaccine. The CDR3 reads CASGKGQGITGELFF. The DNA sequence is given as TGTGCTAGTGGCAAGGGACAGGGGATAACCGGGGAGCTGTTTTTT.